A single T cell receptor beta chain is shown here with its context. As yet, its antigen is unknown. The data belong to a study of cytomegalovirus exposure and HLA in healthy donors. Study conclusions and caveats: Later analysis identified 16,951 TCR beta sequences associated with HLA alleles, using a false discovery rate threshold of 0.05. Beyond CMV serostatus, there was no information to go on about immune exposure. The authors listed roughly 150 TCR beta chains as cytomegalovirus-associated.

Amplification used 60 Vbeta primers and 13 Jbeta primers. Method: immunoSEQ multiplex PCR; TCRdb's copy keeps in-frame clones and lacks some. The sample has 150,000 to 200,000 clones, over 75% seen once. Trimming cost V 4 bases and J 9 bases; bases outside gene matches: 7. This CDR3 spans 15 amino acids. Germline CDR1 reads MNHEY; CDR2 reads SVGAGI. This TCR was recovered from a boy aged 2 to 10 in good health and CMV-seronegative. The chain uses TRBV6-5 and TRBJ1-5, with 12 positions matching TRBD1. Sequenced material: PBMCs. CDR3 loop: CASSSSGTGGPPQHF. The DNA of the CDR3 is TGTGCCAGCAGTTCATCCGGGACAGGGGGCCCGCCCCAGCATTTT.